This T cell receptor beta chain was profiled in a study of T cells in Graves' hyperthyroidism and ophthalmopathy. Across the whole study: Initial diagnosis, before any treatment, was when peripheral blood was collected. Study-level results: Ophthalmopathy was distinguished from stable hyperthyroidism by 13 V-J signatures.

Amplification yielded TCR beta CDR3 regions, with RNA transcripts as the source. RT-PCR in the first round (using the HTBI primer set) targeted the TCR CDR3. TCRdb called the multiplex PCR reads again in MiXCR, with one record for every CDR3 protein. This sample has fewer than 900,000 distinct CDR3 sequences; over 15% occur once, and the top ten carry over 15%. Uncontrolled infection, other autoimmune disease, pregnancy or lactation disqualified patients from enrolment. Unmatched junction bases numbered 9, after V lost 5 bases and J lost 4 bases. The germline gives CDR1 MNHEY, CDR2 SVGEGT. The CDR3 has 16 amino acids. For this clonotype: Its matching antigen is unknown.

V and J are TRBV6-2 or TRBV6-3 and TRBJ1-5, with 9 bases that match TRBD1. This TCR derives from a woman between 45 and 65 years old with Graves' hyperthyroidism that later progressed to Graves' ophthalmopathy. Sample: blood. Here the CDR3 DNA reads TGTGCCAGCAGTCGGACAGGGGACGGGACAAATCAGCCCCAGCATTTT. Protein sequence: CASSRTGDGTNQPQHF.